The sequence of this T cell receptor beta chain was determined in a study of CXCR3-negative and CXCR3-positive naive CD8 T cells. Study-level information: Cumulative TRB read yield was around 140 million, averaging about 1.5 +/- 0.3 million per library.

The TRB libraries of cDNA were built by UMI-labeled 5' RACE. One entry per CDR3 protein, without DNA, is what TCRdb gives after re-calling the 5' RACE reads. The sample table sets out some 130,000 distinct CDR3 sequences. Whole-study results and caveats: Memory cells diverged, while naive CXCR3-positive and CXCR3-negative cells had similar TRBV-TRBJ usage. Against CXCR3-negative naive cells, CXCR3-positive naive cells showed more hydrophobic TRB CDR3s. For memory CD8+ cells diversity was much lower, but both naive subsets had comparably high diversity.

Germline CDR1 SGHRS, CDR2 YFSETQ. The CDR3 length is 15 residues. Regarding this clonotype: Its target is unknown.

The chain uses TRBV5-1 and TRBJ2-7. The sample was naive CXCR3- CD8+ T cells from blood. Documented subset: CD45RO-CCR7+CD27+CD95- naive CD8+ T cells lacking CXCR3 (TNR3-). The receptor's source is a human donor in good health. Some clones in this sample may be carry-over from other donors' samples. The CDR3 region is CASSLTTELSYEQYF.